This entry concerns a single T cell receptor (beta chain). The data derive from a study of patients and donors after allogeneic stem cell transplantation. TCRdb processed the RT-PCR reads anew with MiXCR; each CDR3 protein has one entry. The data show 800,000 to 1,000,000 distinct CDR3 sequences, approximately 19% seen once. The CDR3 loop spans 14 amino acids. V trimming: 6 bases; J trimming: 4 bases; junction bases outside the gene matches: 7. The chain uses TRBV12-3 or TRBV12-4 and TRBJ2-3; TRBD1 matches at 7 bases. Sequencing was carried out using blood, either unsorted or a sorted T cell fraction (not recorded which). The receptor's source is a human donor who was either an allogeneic HSCT recipient or a stem cell or donor lymphocyte infusion donor (not recorded which). It is not recorded whose cells these are; they may come from a transplant donor. The chain's CDR3 is CASSQGVESDTQYF. CDR3 coding DNA: TGTGCCAGCAGCCAGGGGGTGGAGTCAGATACGCAGTATTTT.